The rows below give T cell receptor beta chains drawn from one sample of a study of shared clonotypes between healthy human individuals. Here immunoSEQ multiplex PCR was the method, and the copy in TCRdb shows in-frame clones only, minus some. The sample holds roughly 2 million clones, about 95% seen once. The sequenced sample consisted of naive CD8+ T cells sorted from blood. These receptors all stem from a man in his late teens or twenties in good health. Both conserved end residues are part of each CDR3. The D gene is left open where the match is weak. Not every row has a clone size; where given, it reads once, few, many or a size class.

cdr3_length,d_call,v_call,clone_size,j_call,cdr3_aa,cdr3_nt
16,TRBD2,TRBV7-6,NA,TRBJ2-7,CASSLSSGSKPYEQYF,TGTGCCAGCAGCTTGTCTAGCGGGAGTAAGCCCTACGAGCAGTACTTC
16,NA,TRBV5-4,NA,TRBJ2-2,CASSTTWGANTGELFF,TGTGCCAGCAGCACCACTTGGGGCGCGAACACCGGGGAGCTGTTTTTT
11,NA,TRBV29-1,few,TRBJ1-2,CSGRTVYGYTF,TGCAGCGGCCGGACAGTCTATGGCTACACCTTC
14,TRBD2,TRBV27,once,TRBJ2-1,CASRIAGDYNEQFF,TGTGCCAGCAGGATAGCGGGGGACTACAATGAGCAGTTCTTC
18,TRBD2,TRBV27,NA,TRBJ2-7,CASSTIDFSGRQGYEQYF,TGTGCCAGCAGTACTATTGACTTTAGCGGGAGACAAGGCTACGAGCAGTACTTC
16,NA,TRBV19,NA,TRBJ1-4,CASITPPPGLDEKLFF,TGTGCCAGTATCACACCCCCGCCAGGGTTGGATGAAAAACTGTTTTTT
13,NA,TRBV11-2,NA,TRBJ2-1,CASSVGVGFEQFF,TGTGCCAGCAGCGTGGGGGTAGGGTTTGAGCAGTTCTTC
14,TRBD1,TRBV6-5,NA,TRBJ2-5,CARHRTGGRETQYF,TGTGCCAGACATCGGACAGGGGGACGGGAGACCCAGTACTTC
12,NA,TRBV29-1,NA,TRBJ2-2,CSVATGTGELFF,TGCAGCGTAGCCACAGGCACCGGGGAGCTGTTTTTT
14,NA,TRBV6-6,NA,TRBJ2-7,CASSPDRTPYEQYF,TGTGCCAGCAGTCCCGACAGGACGCCCTACGAGCAGTACTTC
14,NA,TRBV4-3,NA,TRBJ2-1,CASSQDLNYNEQFF,TGCGCCAGCAGCCAAGATCTAAACTACAATGAGCAGTTCTTC
16,NA,TRBV27,NA,TRBJ2-7,CASSPSFGPALYEQYF,TGTGCCAGCAGCCCTTCTTTTGGGCCTGCCCTATACGAGCAGTACTTC
18,TRBD2,TRBV11-2,NA,TRBJ2-7,CASSLDWPSGLAVHEQYF,TGTGCCAGCAGCTTAGATTGGCCATCGGGACTAGCAGTCCACGAGCAGTACTTC
16,NA,TRBV6-6,NA,TRBJ2-5,CASSTALRDVMETQYF,TGTGCCAGCAGTACCGCTTTGCGGGATGTGATGGAGACCCAGTACTTC
14,NA,TRBV13,NA,TRBJ2-5,CASSFNGMQETQYF,TGTGCCAGCAGCTTTAACGGGATGCAAGAGACCCAGTACTTC
14,NA,TRBV27,once,TRBJ2-7,CASRPGREGYEQYF,TGTGCCAGCAGACCGGGACGGGAAGGATACGAGCAGTACTTC
13,NA,TRBV6-6,NA,TRBJ2-7,CASTPMDSNEQYF,TGTGCCAGCACCCCGATGGATTCTAACGAGCAGTACTTC
16,TRBD2,TRBV18,NA,TRBJ2-2,CASSVSGRTTSGELFF,TGTGCCAGCTCAGTTAGCGGGAGGACAACATCCGGGGAGCTGTTTTTT
15,NA,TRBV6-4,NA,TRBJ2-5,CASSDSRRQQETQYF,TGTGCCAGCAGTGACTCGCGAAGACAGCAAGAGACCCAGTACTTC
13,NA,TRBV13,once,TRBJ2-3,CASSLAPADTQYF,TGTGCCAGCAGCTTAGCCCCGGCAGATACGCAGTATTTT
15,TRBD2,TRBV7-2,NA,TRBJ2-7,CASSYRLATSYEQYF,TGTGCCAGCAGCTATCGACTAGCGACCAGCTACGAGCAGTACTTC
16,NA,TRBV4-2,once,TRBJ2-3,CASSQEWLGSADTQYF,TGTGCCAGCAGCCAAGAATGGCTAGGCAGCGCAGATACGCAGTATTTT
13,NA,TRBV27,once,TRBJ2-7,CASSPIAPYEQYF,TGTGCCAGCAGTCCCATCGCCCCCTACGAGCAGTACTTC
15,TRBD1,TRBV4-1,NA,TRBJ1-1,CASSQANRGYDEAFF,TGCGCCAGCAGCCAAGCGAACAGGGGATACGATGAAGCTTTCTTT
14,NA,TRBV7-9,NA,TRBJ1-1,CASSFYGRYTEAFF,TGTGCCAGCAGCTTTTATGGGCGTTACACTGAAGCTTTCTTT
13,TRBD1,TRBV28,NA,TRBJ1-2,CASSSDRYYGYTF,TGTGCCAGCAGTTCGGACAGGTATTATGGCTACACCTTC
16,NA,TRBV5-6,NA,TRBJ1-4,CASSLGGGTTNEKLFF,TGTGCCAGCAGCTTGGGTGGGGGAACAACTAATGAAAAACTGTTTTTT
14,NA,TRBV27,once,TRBJ2-3,CASSKTLPLHTQYF,TGTGCCAGCAGTAAAACGCTCCCTCTTCATACGCAGTATTTT
17,NA,TRBV9,NA,TRBJ2-7,CASSPADIQGISYEQYF,TGTGCCAGCAGCCCCGCCGATATACAGGGAATTTCCTACGAGCAGTACTTC